This TCR beta chain was documented in a study of T-cell memory formation after mild COVID-19. Study as a whole: TCR clusters largely stayed donor specific. Study-level findings and limits: Still unconfirmed is whether the second-wave clones peaking on day 37 recognized SARS-CoV-2. Contracting CD4+ clones sat mainly in CM and EM; CD8+ in EMRA.

To note about this clonotype: The target antigen is unknown.

The junction had 8 bases not matched to a gene; V was cut back by 4 bases and J by 5 bases. Germline CDR1 and CDR2: DFQATT and SNEGSKA (reference sequence). CDR3 size: 14 residues. TCRdb reanalysed the 5' RACE reads using MiXCR and keeps one entry per CDR3 protein. The table lists some 69,000 distinct CDR3 sequences, about a sixth of them singletons, with around 31% in the top ten. The TCR comes from an adult woman who had mild COVID-19 (a few samples of this study predate the infection). Cell type and time point are not known. The chain combines TRBV20-1 with TRBJ1-1, with TRBD1 identical over 9 bases. The sample comprised PBMCs or a T cell subset sorted from them (not recorded which). The CDR3 loop reads CSANDYRGRTEAFF. The CDR3 nucleotides read TGCAGTGCTAATGACTACAGGGGGCGGACTGAAGCTTTCTTT.